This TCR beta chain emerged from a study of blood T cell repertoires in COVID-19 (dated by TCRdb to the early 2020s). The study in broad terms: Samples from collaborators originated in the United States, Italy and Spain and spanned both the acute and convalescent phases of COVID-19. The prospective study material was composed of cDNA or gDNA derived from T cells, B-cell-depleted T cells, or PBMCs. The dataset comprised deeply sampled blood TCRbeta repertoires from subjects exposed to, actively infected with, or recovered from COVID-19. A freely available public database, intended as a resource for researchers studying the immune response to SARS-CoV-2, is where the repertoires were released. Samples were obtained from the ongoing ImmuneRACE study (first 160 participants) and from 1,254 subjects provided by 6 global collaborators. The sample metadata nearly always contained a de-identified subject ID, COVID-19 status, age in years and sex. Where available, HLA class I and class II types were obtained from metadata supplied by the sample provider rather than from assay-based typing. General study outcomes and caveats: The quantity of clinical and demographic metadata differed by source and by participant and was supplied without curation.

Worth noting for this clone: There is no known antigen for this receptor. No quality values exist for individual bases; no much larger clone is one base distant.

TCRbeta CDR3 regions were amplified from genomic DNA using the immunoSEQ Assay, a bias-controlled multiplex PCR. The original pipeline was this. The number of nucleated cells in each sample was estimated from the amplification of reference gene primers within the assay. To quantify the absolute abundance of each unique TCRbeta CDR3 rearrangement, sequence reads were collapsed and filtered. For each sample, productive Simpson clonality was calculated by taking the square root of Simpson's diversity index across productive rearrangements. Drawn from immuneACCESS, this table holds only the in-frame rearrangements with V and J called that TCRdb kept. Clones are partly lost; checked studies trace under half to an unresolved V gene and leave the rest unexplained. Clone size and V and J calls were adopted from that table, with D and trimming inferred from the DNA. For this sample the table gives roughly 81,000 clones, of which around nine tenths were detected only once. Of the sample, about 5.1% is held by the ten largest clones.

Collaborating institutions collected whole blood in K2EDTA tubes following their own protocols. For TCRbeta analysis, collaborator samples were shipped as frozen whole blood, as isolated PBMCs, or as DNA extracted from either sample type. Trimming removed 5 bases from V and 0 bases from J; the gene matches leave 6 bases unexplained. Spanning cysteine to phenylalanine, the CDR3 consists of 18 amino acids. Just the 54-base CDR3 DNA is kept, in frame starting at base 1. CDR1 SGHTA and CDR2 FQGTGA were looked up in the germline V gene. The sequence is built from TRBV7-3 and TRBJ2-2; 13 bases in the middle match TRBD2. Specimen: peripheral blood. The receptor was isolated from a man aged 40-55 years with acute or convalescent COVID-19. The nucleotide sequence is TGTGCCAGCAGCCCGACGACTAGCGGGGGGCCGAACACCGGGGAGCTGTTTTTT. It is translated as CASSPTTSGGPNTGELFF.